This T cell receptor (beta chain) was captured in a study of shared clonotypes between healthy human individuals. Naive CD8 cells comprised CD45RO-negative, CCR7-positively selected cells, excluding terminally differentiated effector memory CD45RA+ cells. Study conclusions and caveats: Rarefaction showed that sequencing of sorted subsets was incomplete (despite large depth). Several donors shared about 4.5% of their naive CD4 clonotypes. Relative to clonotypes present in all four donors, those not shared had lower generation probabilities.

A single count supports this clone. Antigen unknown. Authors' methods: From ImmunoSEQ came sequences covering only the junction and carrying no quality scores, so filtering differed. This table comes from immunoSEQ multiplex PCR, and its TCRdb copy is limited to in-frame clones, with some not included. The DNA was the basis for D and trimming; V, J and clone size are from that table. The profile shows millions of clones, about 93% of them singletons. V trimming: 5 bases; J trimming: 6 bases; junction bases outside the gene matches: 17. CDR1 and CDR2 (germline): SGHAT, FQNNGV. The CDR3 has 18 amino acids.

The receptor was isolated from a man between 18 and 29 years old in good health. Some clones in this sample may be carry-over from other donors' samples. Sequences were obtained from naive CD8+ T cells from PBMCs. The chain joins TRBV11-2 to TRBJ2-1, with 9 bases lining up with TRBD2. CDR3 nucleotides: TGTGCCAGCAGCCCGGGTTGGATTGCGGGACTAGCCCCCAATGAGCAGTTCTTC. Its translation is CASSPGWIAGLAPNEQFF.